Included here is one T cell receptor (beta chain) sequence, with context. The data derive from a study of blood T cell repertoires in COVID-19. TCRdb keeps only in-frame clones here, not all; method: immunoSEQ multiplex PCR. The sample has 230,000 or so clones, 80% to 90% seen once. The CDR3 has 15 amino acids. The V gene's germline CDR1 is SGHRS and CDR2 YFSETQ. Trimming removed 0 bases from V and 0 bases from J, with 9 bases in between. The chain couples TRBV5-1 to TRBJ1-1; D might be TRBD1 (6 bases). This TCR derives from a woman aged 45-65 years with acute COVID-19. Material: PBMCs or T cells enriched from blood (not recorded which). The chain's CDR3 is CASSLGDTMNTEAFF. The CDR3, as DNA: TGCGCCAGCAGCTTGGGGGACACAATGAACACTGAAGCTTTCTTT.